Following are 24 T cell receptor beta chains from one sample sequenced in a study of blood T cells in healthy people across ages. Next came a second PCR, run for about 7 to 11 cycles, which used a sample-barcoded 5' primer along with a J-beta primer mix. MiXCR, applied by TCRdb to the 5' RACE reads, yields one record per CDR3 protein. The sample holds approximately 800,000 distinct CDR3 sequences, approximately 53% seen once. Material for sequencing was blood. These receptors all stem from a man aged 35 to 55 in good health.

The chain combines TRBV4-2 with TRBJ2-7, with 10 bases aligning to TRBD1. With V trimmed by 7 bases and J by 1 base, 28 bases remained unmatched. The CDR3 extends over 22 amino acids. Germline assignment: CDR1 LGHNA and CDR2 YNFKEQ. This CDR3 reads CASTERDRGVLVINIESYEQYF. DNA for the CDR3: TGTGCCAGCACCGAGAGGGACAGGGGTGTTTTGGTTATTAACATCGAATCCTACGAGCAGTACTTC.

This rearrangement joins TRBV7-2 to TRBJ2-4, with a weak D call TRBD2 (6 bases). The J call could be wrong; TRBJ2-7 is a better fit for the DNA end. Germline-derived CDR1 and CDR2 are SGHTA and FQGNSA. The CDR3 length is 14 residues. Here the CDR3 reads CASTPETSIDEQYF. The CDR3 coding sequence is TGTGCCAGCACCCCGGAGACTAGTATCGACGAGCAGTACTTC.

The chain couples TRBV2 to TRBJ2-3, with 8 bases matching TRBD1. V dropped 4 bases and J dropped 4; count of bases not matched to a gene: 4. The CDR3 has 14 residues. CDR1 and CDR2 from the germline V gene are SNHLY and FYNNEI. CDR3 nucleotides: TGTGCCAGCAGTGTGGACAGGGAATCAGATACGCAGTATTTT. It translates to CASSVDRESDTQYF.

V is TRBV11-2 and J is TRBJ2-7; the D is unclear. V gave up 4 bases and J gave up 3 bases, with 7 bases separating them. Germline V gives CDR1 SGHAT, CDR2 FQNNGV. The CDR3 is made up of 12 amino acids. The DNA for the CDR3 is TGTGCCAGCAGCTACACGGTCTACGAGCAGTACTTC. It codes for CASSYTVYEQYF.

The CDR3 DNA follows: TGTGCCACCAGCGAGGGCGCGAACACCGGGGAGCTGTTTTTT. It yields the protein CATSEGANTGELFF. The chain has TRBV15 and TRBJ2-2, with D maybe TRBD2 (5 bases). V gave up 5 bases and J gave up 0 bases, with 7 bases separating them. CDR3 size: 14 residues. CDR1 LNHNV and CDR2 YYDKDF come from the germline V gene (reference sequence).

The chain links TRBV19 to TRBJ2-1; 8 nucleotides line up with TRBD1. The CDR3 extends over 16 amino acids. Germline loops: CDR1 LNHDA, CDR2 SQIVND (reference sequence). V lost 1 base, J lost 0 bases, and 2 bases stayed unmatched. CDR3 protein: CASSIGTGGSYNEQFF. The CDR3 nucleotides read TGTGCCAGTAGTATAGGTACAGGGGGCTCCTACAATGAGCAGTTCTTC.

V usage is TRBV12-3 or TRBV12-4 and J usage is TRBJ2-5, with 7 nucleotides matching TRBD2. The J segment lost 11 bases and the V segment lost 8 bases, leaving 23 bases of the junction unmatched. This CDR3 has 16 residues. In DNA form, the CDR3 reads TGTGCCAGCGGACTATCCGGGACTACCAAGTACAATGAGCAGTACTTC. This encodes CASGLSGTTKYNEQYF.

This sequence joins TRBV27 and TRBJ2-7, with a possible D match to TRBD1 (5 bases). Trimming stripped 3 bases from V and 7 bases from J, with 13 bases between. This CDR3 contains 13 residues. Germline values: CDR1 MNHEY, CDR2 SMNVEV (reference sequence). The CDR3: CASSLGQRSEQYF. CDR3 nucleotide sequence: TGTGCCAGCAGTTTGGGGCAGCGCTCGGAGCAGTACTTC.

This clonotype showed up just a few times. The CDR3 sequence is CASSRTGTDQETQYF. In nucleotides, the CDR3 is TGCGCCAGCAGCAGGACCGGGACAGACCAAGAGACCCAGTACTTC. The V and J genes are TRBV5-1 and TRBJ2-5, with TRBD1 matching 7 bases. The junction had 6 bases not matched to a gene; V was cut back by 4 bases and J by 0 bases. Germline values: CDR1 SGHRS, CDR2 YFSETQ. CDR3 size: 15 residues.

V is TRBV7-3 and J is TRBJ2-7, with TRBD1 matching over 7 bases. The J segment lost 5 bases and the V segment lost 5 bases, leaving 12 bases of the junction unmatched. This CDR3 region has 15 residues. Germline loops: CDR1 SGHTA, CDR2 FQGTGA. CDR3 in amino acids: CASSVTSQGFNEQYF. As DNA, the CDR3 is TGTGCCAGCAGCGTCACTTCACAGGGGTTCAACGAGCAGTACTTC.

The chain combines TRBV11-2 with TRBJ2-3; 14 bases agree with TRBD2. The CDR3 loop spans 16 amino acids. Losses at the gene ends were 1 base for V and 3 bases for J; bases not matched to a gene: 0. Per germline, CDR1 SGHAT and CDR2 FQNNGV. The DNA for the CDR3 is TGTGCCAGCAGCTTAGGGACTAGCGGGAGGACAGATACGCAGTATTTT. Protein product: CASSLGTSGRTDTQYF.

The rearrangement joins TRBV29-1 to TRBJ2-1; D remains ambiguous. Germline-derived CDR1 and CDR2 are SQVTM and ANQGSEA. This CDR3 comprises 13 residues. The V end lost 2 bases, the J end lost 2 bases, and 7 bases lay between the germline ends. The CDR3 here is CSVELATYNEQFF. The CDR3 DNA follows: TGCAGCGTTGAATTGGCTACCTACAATGAGCAGTTCTTC.

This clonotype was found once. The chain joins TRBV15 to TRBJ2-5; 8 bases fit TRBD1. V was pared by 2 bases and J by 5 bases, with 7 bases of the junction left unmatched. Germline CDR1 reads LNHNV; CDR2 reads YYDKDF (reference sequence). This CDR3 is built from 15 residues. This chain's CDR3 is CATSRFGQGRETQYF. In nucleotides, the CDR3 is TGTGCCACCAGCAGATTTGGACAGGGAAGGGAGACCCAGTACTTC.

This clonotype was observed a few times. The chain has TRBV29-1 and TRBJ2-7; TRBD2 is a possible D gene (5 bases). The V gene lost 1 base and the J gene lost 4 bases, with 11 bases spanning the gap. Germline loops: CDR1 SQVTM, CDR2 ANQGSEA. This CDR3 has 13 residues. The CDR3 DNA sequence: TGCAGCGTTGAAGGTGAAGGGAGTTACGAGCAGTACTTC. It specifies CSVEGEGSYEQYF.

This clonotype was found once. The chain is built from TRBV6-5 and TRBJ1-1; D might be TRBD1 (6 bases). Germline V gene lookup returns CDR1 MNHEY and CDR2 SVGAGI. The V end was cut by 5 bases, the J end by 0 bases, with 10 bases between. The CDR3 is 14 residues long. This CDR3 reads CASSKNRVNTEAFF. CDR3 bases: TGTGCCAGCAGTAAAAACAGGGTGAACACTGAAGCTTTCTTT.

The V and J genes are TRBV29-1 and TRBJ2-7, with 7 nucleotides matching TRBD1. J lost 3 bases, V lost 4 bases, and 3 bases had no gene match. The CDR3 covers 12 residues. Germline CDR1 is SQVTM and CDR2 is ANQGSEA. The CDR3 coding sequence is TGCAGCGTTGTAGACAGGGTCTACGAGCAGTACTTC. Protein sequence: CSVVDRVYEQYF.

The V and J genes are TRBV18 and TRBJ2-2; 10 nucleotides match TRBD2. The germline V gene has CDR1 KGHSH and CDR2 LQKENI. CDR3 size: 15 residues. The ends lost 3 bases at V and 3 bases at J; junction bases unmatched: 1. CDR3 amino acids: CASSPLAGDTGELFF. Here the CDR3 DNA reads TGTGCCAGCTCACCCCTAGCGGGAGACACCGGGGAGCTGTTTTTT.

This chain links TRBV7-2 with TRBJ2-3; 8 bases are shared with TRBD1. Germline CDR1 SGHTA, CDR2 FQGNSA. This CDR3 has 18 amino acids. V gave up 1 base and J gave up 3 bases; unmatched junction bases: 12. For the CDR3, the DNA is TGTGCCAGCAGCTTAGTTACCCGCAGGGGGCGTAGGACAGATACGCAGTATTTT. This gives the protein CASSLVTRRGRRTDTQYF.

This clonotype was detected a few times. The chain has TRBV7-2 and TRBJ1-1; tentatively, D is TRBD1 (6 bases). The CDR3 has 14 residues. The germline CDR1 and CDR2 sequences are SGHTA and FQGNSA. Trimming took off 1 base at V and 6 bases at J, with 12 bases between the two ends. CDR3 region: CASSLEGGWAEAFF. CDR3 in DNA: TGTGCCAGCAGCTTAGAAGGGGGATGGGCTGAAGCTTTCTTT.

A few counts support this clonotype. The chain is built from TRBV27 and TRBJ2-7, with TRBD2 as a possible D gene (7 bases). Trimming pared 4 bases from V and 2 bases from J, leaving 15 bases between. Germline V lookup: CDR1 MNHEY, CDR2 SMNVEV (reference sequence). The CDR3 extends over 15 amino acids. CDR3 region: CASSSSSGDTYEQYF. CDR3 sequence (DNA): TGTGCCAGCAGTTCATCCAGCGGGGACACCTACGAGCAGTACTTC.

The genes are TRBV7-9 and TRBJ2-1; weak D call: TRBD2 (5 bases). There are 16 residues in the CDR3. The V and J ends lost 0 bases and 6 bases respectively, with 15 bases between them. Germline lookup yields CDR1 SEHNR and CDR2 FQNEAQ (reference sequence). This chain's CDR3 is CASSLARGFRGNEQFF. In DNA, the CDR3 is TGTGCCAGCAGCTTAGCCCGGGGTTTTCGGGGCAATGAGCAGTTCTTC.

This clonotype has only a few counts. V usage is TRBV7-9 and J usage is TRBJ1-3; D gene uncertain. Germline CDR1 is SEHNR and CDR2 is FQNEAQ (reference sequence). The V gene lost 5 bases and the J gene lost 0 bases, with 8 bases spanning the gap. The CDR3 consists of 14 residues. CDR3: CASSDGNSGNTIYF. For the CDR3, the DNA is TGTGCCAGCAGCGACGGGAACTCTGGAAACACCATATATTTT.

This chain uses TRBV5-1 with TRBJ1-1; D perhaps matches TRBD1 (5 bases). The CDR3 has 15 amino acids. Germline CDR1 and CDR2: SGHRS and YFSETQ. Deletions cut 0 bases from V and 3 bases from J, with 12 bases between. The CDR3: CASSLEPGVDTEAFF. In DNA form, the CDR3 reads TGCGCCAGCAGCTTGGAGCCGGGGGTAGACACTGAAGCTTTCTTT.

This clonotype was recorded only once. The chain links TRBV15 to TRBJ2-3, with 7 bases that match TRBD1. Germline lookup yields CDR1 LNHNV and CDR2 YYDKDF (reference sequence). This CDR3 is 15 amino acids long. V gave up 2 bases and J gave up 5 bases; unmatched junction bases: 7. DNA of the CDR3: TGTGCCACCAGCAGACCCGGGACAGCAATAGATACGCAGTATTTT. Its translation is CATSRPGTAIDTQYF.